One and the same sample provided the 16 T cell receptor beta chains below, sequenced in a study of T cell changes during pregnancy in multiple sclerosis. Some clones are missing from TCRdb's copy, which holds only in-frame ones; the method was immunoSEQ multiplex PCR. The repertoire consists of some 96,000 clones, with about 90% occurring once and the leading ten covering less than 2%. Sequences were derived from peripheral blood, sampled after pregnancy. Receptors originate from a female donor with multiple sclerosis, enrolled in a pregnancy study.

V gene TRBV5-1 combines with J gene TRBJ2-3, with 8 nucleotides matching TRBD2. The junction had 6 bases not matched to a gene; V was cut back by 4 bases and J by 5 bases. The CDR3 runs to 14 residues. CDR1 is SGHRS, CDR2 YFSETQ, per germline. CDR3: CASSPERGRDTQYF. The CDR3 bases are TGCGCCAGCAGCCCTGAGCGGGGGCGAGATACGCAGTATTTT.

V is TRBV7-2 and J is TRBJ2-7; TRBD2 aligns across 8 bases. V shed 5 bases and J 6 bases; nucleotides not matched to a gene: 12. The length of the CDR3 is 15 residues. Germline-derived CDR1 and CDR2 are SGHTA and FQGNSA. The CDR3 bases are TGTGCCAGCAGCCCGGGGGGAGCGGGGGTTCGCGAGCAGTACTTC. It specifies CASSPGGAGVREQYF.

In its sample, this clone was seen once. V is TRBV29-1 and J is TRBJ1-2; the D gene is possibly TRBD1 (5 bases). CDR1 and CDR2 from the germline V gene are SQVTM and ANQGSEA. CDR3 length equals 13 residues. V lost 3 bases, J lost 7 bases, and 15 bases lay in between. The CDR3 is CSVEKRAGLGYTF. The CDR3 nucleotides are TGCAGCGTTGAGAAGCGGGCAGGGCTTGGCTACACCTTC. Full variable domain (remainder filled in from reference TRBV29-1 and TRBJ1-2): SAVISQKPSRDICQRGTSLTIQCQVDSQVTMMFWYRQQPGQSLTLIATANQGSEATYESGFVIDKFPISRPNLTFSTLTVSNMSPEDSSIYLCSVEKRAGLGYTFGSGTRLTVV.

The gene calls are TRBV7-9 and TRBJ2-7; TRBD2 agrees at 7 bases. The V and J ends lost 5 bases and 1 base, in that order; junction bases with no gene match: 8. CDR1 and CDR2 (germline): SEHNR, FQNEAQ (reference sequence). The CDR3 consists of 15 residues. CDR3 bases: TGTGCCAGCAGCCTCATAGCGGGTGATTCCTACGAGCAGTACTTC. Its protein is CASSLIAGDSYEQYF.

The chain links TRBV7-3 to TRBJ2-1; 14 bases agree with TRBD2. Germline V gene sequence: CDR1 SGHTA, CDR2 FQGTGA. V was pared by 5 bases and J by 9 bases, with 3 bases of the junction left unmatched. The CDR3 runs to 14 residues. CDR3 sequence (DNA): TGTGCCAGCAGCCCCGGGACTAGCGGGAGTGAGCAGTTCTTC. Encoded protein: CASSPGTSGSEQFF. Full variable domain (remainder filled in from reference TRBV7-3 and TRBJ2-1): GAGVSQTPSNKVTEKGKYVELRCDPISGHTALYWYRQSLGQGPEFLIYFQGTGAADDSGLPNDRFFAVRPEGSVSTLKIQRTERGDSAVYLCASSPGTSGSEQFFGPGTRLTVL.

This rearrangement joins TRBV27 to TRBJ2-7; 7 nucleotides align to TRBD1. Per the germline V gene, CDR1 is MNHEY and CDR2 is SMNVEV (reference sequence). Trimming cost V 5 bases and J 4 bases; bases outside gene matches: 2. The CDR3 has 12 residues. The DNA of the CDR3 is TGTGCCAGCAGTAACAGGGGTTACGAGCAGTACTTC. This translates into CASSNRGYEQYF.

The chain couples TRBV10-3 to TRBJ2-7; D perhaps matches TRBD1 (5 bases). Trimming removed 3 bases at V and 6 bases at J, with 9 bases between. This CDR3 has 12 residues. Germline CDR1 reads ENHRY; CDR2 reads SYGVKD. The DNA for the CDR3 is TGTGCCATCAGTGACAGGACAAGCGAGCAGTACTTC. Its translation is CAISDRTSEQYF.

This chain joins TRBV9 and TRBJ1-4, with unresolved D. This CDR3 is 14 amino acids long. Germline V lookup: CDR1 SGDLS, CDR2 YYNGEE. Trimming took off 5 bases at V and 8 bases at J, with 16 bases between the two ends. CDR3 sequence: CASSLWEESEKLFF. CDR3 DNA sequence: TGTGCCAGCAGTTTGTGGGAGGAATCAGAAAAACTGTTTTTT.

The CDR3 region has the DNA TGTGCCAGCAGTAAGTCACCGGGACAGGGCTCCTACGAGCAGTACTTC. It translates to CASSKSPGQGSYEQYF. The genes are TRBV7-9 and TRBJ2-7; 9 bases are a match to TRBD1. The germline V gene encodes CDR1 SEHNR and CDR2 FQNEAQ (reference sequence). After removal of 6 bases from V and 0 bases from J, the junction contained 9 bases not matched to a gene. The CDR3 contains 16 residues.

In its sample, this clone was seen a few times. This rearrangement joins TRBV29-1 to TRBJ1-1; no definite D call. Germline V CDR1 and CDR2: SQVTM, ANQGSEA. CDR3 length: 11 amino acids. V lost 4 bases, J lost 2 bases, and 5 bases lay in between. In DNA, the CDR3 is TGCAGCGTTGGCGCCAACACTGAAGCTTTCTTT. Residues: CSVGANTEAFF.

The CDR3 sequence: CASSPGTSGSDIQYF. The DNA of the CDR3 is TGTGCCAGCAGTCCCGGGACTAGCGGGAGCGACATTCAGTACTTC. This chain joins TRBV28 and TRBJ2-4; 14 bases are a match to TRBD2. Trimming removed 5 bases from V and 8 bases from J; junction bases left unmatched: 5. The CDR3 covers 15 residues. Germline lookup yields CDR1 MDHEN and CDR2 SYDVKM.

The gene calls are TRBV9 and TRBJ2-1; 8 bases are shared with TRBD1. CDR3 length: 16 residues. Germline trimming cut 3 bases from V and 10 bases from J; bases unmatched to any gene: 15. Germline V lookup: CDR1 SGDLS, CDR2 YYNGEE. The CDR3 region is CASSAFRQGSWGEQFF. In DNA form, the CDR3 reads TGTGCCAGCAGCGCCTTTAGACAGGGGTCCTGGGGGGAGCAGTTCTTC.

The J gene is TRBJ2-2, the V gene TRBV28, with 7 bases aligning to TRBD2. Trimming removed 4 bases from V and 6 bases from J; junction bases left unmatched: 8. The CDR3 is 15 residues long. Germline V gene lookup returns CDR1 MDHEN and CDR2 SYDVKM. The CDR3 loop is CASSSPDGLAGELFF. The DNA of the CDR3 is TGTGCCAGCAGTTCTCCAGACGGACTAGCCGGGGAGCTGTTTTTT.

This chain uses TRBV11-2 with TRBJ1-5, with no clear D. CDR3 length equals 16 residues. V was shortened by 1 base and J by 0 bases, with 10 bases between the two germline ends. CDR1 SGHAT and CDR2 FQNNGV come from the germline V gene. CDR3 sequence: CASSLVLADSNQPQHF. CDR3 nucleotides: TGTGCCAGCAGCTTAGTTCTGGCTGATAGCAATCAGCCCCAGCATTTT.

The CDR3 DNA follows: TGTGCCAGCAGTCAGGGACAGGGGACCAGAGGGCAGTACTTC. As protein: CASSQGQGTRGQYF. The chain carries TRBV6-5 and TRBJ2-7; TRBD1 matches 10 bases. Germline V CDR1 and CDR2: MNHEY, SVGAGI. V lost 5 bases, J lost 9 bases, and 10 bases stayed unmatched. The CDR3 runs 14 residues.

Here the CDR3 reads CASSWQGISGANVLTF. The DNA for the CDR3 is TGTGCCAGTAGTTGGCAGGGGATCTCTGGGGCCAACGTCCTGACTTTC. J is TRBJ2-6 and V is TRBV19; maybe TRBD1 (6 bases). Germline-derived CDR1 and CDR2 are LNHDA and SQIVND (reference sequence). Deletions cut 5 bases from V and 0 bases from J, with 11 bases between. This CDR3 comprises 16 residues.